The clone carrying this T cell receptor (beta chain) occurred a few times. Its antigen is still unknown. The data were taken from a study of T cell repertoires in cytomegalovirus infection. Study as a whole: The public TCR beta signatures pointed to both CMV infection and matching HLA type.

This CDR3 comprises 13 residues. Per the germline V gene, CDR1 is SEHNR and CDR2 is FQNEAQ (reference sequence). V was clipped by 5 bases and J by 5 bases, with 10 bases between them. Points from the study as a whole: CMV carriers having the relevant HLA were flagged by cumulative public TCR beta family frequency. There were HLA-C-restricted CMV-specific TCR beta clonotypes dominating the ex vivo response.

One entry per CDR3 protein results from TCRdb running MiXCR on the reads. The repertoire holds 170,000 or so distinct CDR3 sequences, with 14% as singletons. This chain connects TRBV7-9 to TRBJ2-1; D remains ambiguous. The receptor was derived from a human donor in good health (CMV status not recorded). Some clones in this sample may be carry-over from other donors' samples. The sequenced sample consisted of PBMCs. The CDR3 DNA sequence: TGTGCCAGCAGCCCCCCCCCGGACAATGAGCAGTTCTTC. Protein product: CASSPPPDNEQFF. The full variable domain, its missing parts supplied by reference TRBV7-9 and TRBJ2-1, is DTGVSQNPRHKITKRGQNVTFRCDPISEHNRLYWYRQTLGQGPEFLTYFQNEAQLEKSRLLSDRFSAERPKGSFSTLEIQRTEQGDSAMYLCASSPPPDNEQFFGPGTRLTVL.